In its sample, the clone carrying this T cell receptor beta chain was seen many times. Germline lookup yields CDR1 MNHNS and CDR2 SASEGT. Trimming cost V 6 bases and J 4 bases, with 15 bases left between them. This CDR3 comprises 14 residues. Arm-PCR with iRepertoire HTBI primers amplified the CDR3 regions for these TCR beta libraries. Each CDR3 protein is one row after TCRdb ran MiXCR on the multiplex PCR reads. The table has about 620,000 distinct CDR3 sequences, 16% seen once. This entry comes from a study of regulatory T cells in long-lasting Graves disease. Time point in this sample: newly diagnosed GD, antithyroid drugs for less than 3 months. From RNA extracted from PBMCs, the TCR library was made. This same sample was also part of a study on T cells in Graves' hyperthyroidism and ophthalmopathy. As that study records: Hyperthyroidism was newly diagnosed in patients aged 18 to 65 (duration under 2 months). Appearing also in blood were most of the thyroid clonotypes expanded above 0.001.

The starting material was peripheral blood mononuclear cells (PBMCs), obtained at new diagnosis, from a patient treated with antithyroid drugs. This TCR was recovered from a woman in her 30s with Graves disease. The chain couples TRBV6-1 to TRBJ1-1; D unresolved. CDR3 nucleotides: TGTGCCAGCAGCCCGAGGCCACCCCTCACTGAAGCTTTCTTT. It is translated as CASSPRPPLTEAFF.